The clone carrying this T cell receptor (beta chain) occurred a few times. Antigen unknown. This entry comes from a study of T cells after yellow fever vaccination. Generation of TCR cDNA used 5'RACE template switching (which added a universal primer site and UMIs). TCRdb used MiXCR to reprocess the 5' RACE reads, holding one entry per CDR3 protein. The sample consists of around 300,000 distinct CDR3 sequences, over 4% of them appearing once. Germline V gives CDR1 WSHSY, CDR2 SAAADI. The V and J ends lost 4 bases and 9 bases respectively, with 13 bases between them. The CDR3 covers 13 residues. Regarding the study as a whole: Reappearing after the booster were most of the clones from primary vaccination (around 96% CD4, 70% to 90% CD8).

The gene calls are TRBV10-2 and TRBJ1-3, with D hard to call. Sequencing used PBMCs, obtained 5 days after the yellow fever booster vaccination. This receptor was identified in a man aged 18 to 35 who received the YFV17D yellow fever vaccine. The CDR3 loop reads CASSVSAGGTIYF. CDR3 in DNA: TGCGCCAGCAGTGTTTCTGCCGGAGGCACCATATATTTT.